The 26 T cell receptor beta chains presented below share a single source sample, sequenced in a study of CXCR3-negative and CXCR3-positive naive CD8 T cells (dated by TCRdb to about 2019). The sequencer listed for this sample is NextSeq 550. The Human TCR Profiling Kit (MiLaboratory) was used to make UMI-labeled 5' RACE TRB cDNA libraries. After the reads were reprocessed by TCRdb, one entry was made per CDR3 protein sequence, with no DNA. This sample's table carries about 40,000 distinct CDR3 sequences. Together, the top ten hold more than 7% of the sample. The specimen was memory CD8+ T cells from blood. What this sample's cell subset or site label stands for: conventional CD8+ memory T cells (TMEM), sorted as controls. These receptors were taken from a human donor in good health. Some clones in this sample may be carry-over from other donors' samples.

The gene calls are TRBV4-3 and TRBJ2-2. This CDR3 is 14 amino acids long. CDR1 is LGHNA, CDR2 YSLEER, per germline. CDR3 protein: CASSQDRTTGELFF.

V gene TRBV29-1 combines with J gene TRBJ2-1. CDR3 size: 13 residues. Germline lookup yields CDR1 SQVTM and CDR2 ANQGSEA. The CDR3: CSVLPDQNNEQFF.

The chain uses TRBV5-6 and TRBJ2-7. CDR3 length equals 13 residues. Germline CDR1 and CDR2: SGHDT and YYEEEE. CDR3 protein: CASSLDLSYEQYF.

V usage is TRBV29-1 and J usage is TRBJ2-3; the TCRdb call, TRBD2, lacks DNA for checking. Germline V gene lookup returns CDR1 SQVTM and CDR2 ANQGSEA. This CDR3 is built from 16 residues. This chain's CDR3 is CSVDGSGGPGTDTQYF.

The rearrangement uses TRBV29-1 and TRBJ2-7; the TCRdb call, TRBD1, lacks DNA for checking. Per germline, CDR1 SQVTM and CDR2 ANQGSEA. This CDR3 has 13 amino acids. The CDR3 loop reads CSVETGPSYEQYF.

The rearrangement joins TRBV27 to TRBJ1-5. CDR1 MNHEY and CDR2 SMNVEV come from the germline V gene (reference sequence). The CDR3 extends over 13 amino acids. CDR3 residues: CASRFGLNQPQHF.

The V and J genes are TRBV28 and TRBJ2-7. Germline assignment: CDR1 MDHEN and CDR2 SYDVKM. CDR3 size: 13 residues. This chain's CDR3 is CASRPIIWDEQYF.

The chain recombines TRBV3-1 with TRBJ2-3; TCRdb designates TRBD1, a call that cannot be tested without DNA. This CDR3 region has 17 residues. CDR1 is LGHDT and CDR2 is YNNKEL in the germline V gene (reference sequence). CDR3 protein: CATDPGRGLDGTDTQYF.

This chain connects TRBV5-1 to TRBJ1-1; TCRdb lists TRBD1, though no DNA is available to test this call. CDR1 SGHRS and CDR2 YFSETQ come from the germline V gene. This CDR3 contains 18 residues. CDR3 region: CASSLSPAFGAPNTEAFF.

The genes are TRBV7-3 and TRBJ2-7. This CDR3 spans 11 amino acids. Germline CDR1 is SGHTA and CDR2 is FQGTGA. CDR3 amino acids: CASRSWVEQYF. The complete variable domain, with remaining parts taken from reference TRBV7-3 and TRBJ2-7, reads GAGVSQTPSNKVTEKGKYVELRCDPISGHTALYWYRQSLGQGPEFLIYFQGTGAADDSGLPNDRFFAVRPEGSVSTLKIQRTERGDSAVYLCASRSWVEQYFGPGTRLTVT.

The V and J genes are TRBV12-3 or TRBV12-4 and TRBJ2-5. This CDR3 spans 14 amino acids. This CDR3 reads CASKDEMNQETQYF.

The rearrangement uses TRBV2 and TRBJ2-7; TCRdb calls TRBD2, which cannot be checked without DNA. Germline-derived CDR1 and CDR2 are SNHLY and FYNNEI. The CDR3 totals 17 residues. The CDR3 sequence is CASSEAHASGGLYEQYF. Complete variable domain (other parts from reference TRBV2 and TRBJ2-7): EPEVTQTPSHQVTQMGQEVILRCVPISNHLYFYWYRQILGQKVEFLVSFYNNEISEKSEIFDDQFSVERPDGSNFTLKIRSTKLEDSAMYFCASSEAHASGGLYEQYFGPGTRLTVT.

The V gene is TRBV20-1, the J gene TRBJ1-5. This CDR3 has 15 amino acids. Germline CDR1 DFQATT, CDR2 SNEGSKA (reference sequence). CDR3 loop: CSALPAGSEIQPQHF.

V and J are TRBV7-7 and TRBJ2-3; the TCRdb D gene call, TRBD1, has no DNA to confirm it. Germline V lookup: CDR1 SSHAT, CDR2 FNYEAQ (reference sequence). The CDR3 loop spans 17 amino acids. CDR3 protein: CASSLIFSGRGTDTQYF.

The genes are TRBV29-1 and TRBJ1-1; the TCRdb D gene call, TRBD1, has no DNA to confirm it. The germline V gene encodes CDR1 SQVTM and CDR2 ANQGSEA. The CDR3 has 14 amino acids. The CDR3 protein is CSDGDTLGDTEAFF.

The V call is TRBV23-1, the J call TRBJ1-5. TRBV23-1 is flagged as an ORF with uncertain function. CDR3 length: 14 residues. The CDR3 is CARKRARGNQPQHF.

The rearrangement links TRBV7-2 to TRBJ2-1; the TCRdb D gene call, TRBD2, has no DNA to confirm it. Germline values: CDR1 SGHTA, CDR2 FQGNSA. The CDR3 is made up of 16 amino acids. CDR3 amino acids: CASSFRPRETPNEQFF.

V is TRBV12-3 or TRBV12-4 and J is TRBJ2-7; TCRdb's D gene call, TRBD1, goes unchecked for lack of DNA. The CDR3 consists of 13 residues. The CDR3 is CASSPGGALEQYF.

The genes are TRBV4-3 and TRBJ1-2. This CDR3 comprises 12 residues. Germline CDR1 and CDR2: LGHNA and YSLEER. CDR3 residues: CASSQDRLTSTF.

This chain connects TRBV4-3 to TRBJ2-7. This CDR3 region has 14 residues. Germline V gives CDR1 LGHNA, CDR2 YSLEER. The CDR3 sequence: CASSQETSSYEQYF.

V gene TRBV6-2 or TRBV6-3 combines with J gene TRBJ2-7; no DNA is available, so the TRBD1 call from TCRdb remains unchecked. This CDR3 has 13 amino acids. CDR1 and CDR2 from the germline V gene are MNHEY and SVGEGT. This CDR3 is CASNPGPTYEQYF.

The chain uses TRBV4-1 and TRBJ1-2. CDR3 length: 17 residues. Germline V CDR1 and CDR2: MGHRA, YSYEKL. CDR3 residues: CASSQDFESPAGYGYTF.

The chain links TRBV7-9 to TRBJ1-1; without DNA, the TCRdb call of TRBD1 cannot be checked. The CDR3 totals 15 residues. Germline V CDR1 and CDR2: SEHNR, FQNEAQ (reference sequence). The CDR3 region is CASSLGQGQRTEAFF.

The rearrangement links TRBV29-1 to TRBJ2-3; TCRdb returns TRBD1, unconfirmable since there is no DNA. The CDR3 has 13 residues. Per the germline V gene, CDR1 is SQVTM and CDR2 is ANQGSEA. CDR3: CSVAGGSTDTQYF.

This chain joins TRBV4-1 and TRBJ2-3; TCRdb proposes TRBD1, but this gene call is untestable without DNA. The CDR3 runs to 19 residues. CDR1 is MGHRA, CDR2 YSYEKL, per germline. The CDR3 here is CASSHRTGGEGPPTDTQYF.

The V gene is TRBV6-5, the J gene TRBJ2-3; TCRdb's D call of TRBD1 is untestable without DNA. CDR1 is MNHEY, CDR2 SVGAGI, per germline. The CDR3 totals 12 residues. The CDR3 is CASSPSQGAQYF.